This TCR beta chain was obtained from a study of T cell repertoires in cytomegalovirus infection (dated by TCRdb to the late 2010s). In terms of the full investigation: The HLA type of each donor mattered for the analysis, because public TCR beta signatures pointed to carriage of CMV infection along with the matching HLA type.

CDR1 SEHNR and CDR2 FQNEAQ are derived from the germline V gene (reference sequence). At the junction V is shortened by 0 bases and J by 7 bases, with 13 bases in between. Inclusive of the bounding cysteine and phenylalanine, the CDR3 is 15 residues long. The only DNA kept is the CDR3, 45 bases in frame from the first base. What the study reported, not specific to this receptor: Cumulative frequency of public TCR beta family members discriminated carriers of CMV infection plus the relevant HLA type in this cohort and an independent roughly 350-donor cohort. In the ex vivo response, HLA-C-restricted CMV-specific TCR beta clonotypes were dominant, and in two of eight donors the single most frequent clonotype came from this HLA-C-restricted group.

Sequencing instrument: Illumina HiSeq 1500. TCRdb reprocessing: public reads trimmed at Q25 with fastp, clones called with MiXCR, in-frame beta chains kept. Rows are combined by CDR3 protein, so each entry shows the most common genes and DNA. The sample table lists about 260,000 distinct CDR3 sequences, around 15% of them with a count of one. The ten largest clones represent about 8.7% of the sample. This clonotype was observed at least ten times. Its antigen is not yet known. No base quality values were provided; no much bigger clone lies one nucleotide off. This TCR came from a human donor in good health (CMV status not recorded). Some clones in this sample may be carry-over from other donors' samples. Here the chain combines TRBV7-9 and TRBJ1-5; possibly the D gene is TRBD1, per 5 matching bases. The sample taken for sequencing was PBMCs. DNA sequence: TGTGCCAGCAGCTTAGCTTCGGCAGGGCGGCAGCCCCAGCATTTT. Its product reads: CASSLASAGRQPQHF.